One sample yielded the 7 T cell receptor beta chains listed below, sequenced in a study of PD-1 blockade in classical Hodgkin lymphoma. Sequencing used immunoSEQ multiplex PCR; TCRdb keeps in-frame clones, though not all of them. Here the sample spans roughly 13,000 clones, 91% being singletons. Exposure to brentuximab vedotin varied, and each patient had relapsed following autologous stem cell transplantation. The specimen was peripheral blood mononuclear cells (PBMCs), collected at baseline. These receptors were collected from a human donor with classical Hodgkin lymphoma.

This clone showed up just once. The V and J genes are TRBV28 and TRBJ2-7; D tentatively reads TRBD1 or TRBD2 (5 bases each). From germline, CDR1 is MDHEN and CDR2 SYDVKM. CDR3 length equals 14 residues. The V gene lost 6 bases and the J gene lost 4 bases, with 16 bases spanning the gap. The CDR3 DNA follows: TGTGCCAGCAGCTCCGGGACCTGGTTTTACGAGCAGTACTTC. It yields the protein CASSSGTWFYEQYF.

This clone has a single count. The V gene is TRBV7-6, the J gene TRBJ2-7, with 9 bases identical to TRBD1. Losses at the gene ends were 5 bases for V and 3 bases for J; bases not matched to a gene: 5. This CDR3 spans 14 amino acids. Per the germline V gene, CDR1 is SGHVS and CDR2 is FNYEAQ. CDR3 amino acids: CASSIGQGIYEQYF. DNA for the CDR3: TGTGCCAGCAGCATTGGACAGGGGATCTACGAGCAGTACTTC.

This clone was counted once. The genes are TRBV6-6 and TRBJ1-1, with D unresolved. This CDR3 is 13 amino acids long. Germline CDR1 reads MNHNY; CDR2 reads SVGAGI (reference sequence). V was trimmed by 2 bases and J by 4 bases, leaving 8 bases between them. The CDR3 reads CASSYVSGTEAFF. CDR3 bases: TGTGCCAGCAGTTACGTCAGCGGCACTGAAGCTTTCTTT.

The table lists this clone with a count of one. The chain employs TRBV5-1 and TRBJ2-1, with D perhaps matching TRBD2 (5 bases). Looked up from germline, CDR1 is SGHRS and CDR2 is YFSETQ. This CDR3 contains 16 residues. The V end was cut by 0 bases, the J end by 3 bases, with 13 bases between. CDR3 protein: CASSLVTAGGYNEQFF. The DNA of the CDR3 is TGCGCCAGCAGCTTGGTCACGGCGGGCGGCTACAATGAGCAGTTCTTC.

The V and J genes are TRBV6-6 and TRBJ2-7; D gene uncertain. CDR1 and CDR2 (germline): MNHNY, SVGAGI (reference sequence). CDR3 length: 15 amino acids. The ends were cut back, 1 base at V and 1 base at J, with 11 bases in the middle. CDR3 sequence: CASSYLSIGSYEQYF. CDR3 coding DNA: TGTGCCAGCAGTTACTTGAGTATTGGGTCCTACGAGCAGTACTTC.

The rearrangement joins TRBV4-1 to TRBJ1-4; no definite D call. The V end lost 1 base, the J end lost 6 bases, and 12 bases lay between the germline ends. The CDR3 sequence is 15 residues long. Germline V gives CDR1 MGHRA, CDR2 YSYEKL. The CDR3, as DNA: TGCGCCAGCAGCCAAGGGGCGCAGGTAGATGAAAAACTGTTTTTT. It codes for CASSQGAQVDEKLFF.

The chain couples TRBV5-1 to TRBJ2-3, with 7 bases identical to TRBD2. V lost 4 bases, J lost 1 base, and 6 bases stayed unmatched. Germline V gene lookup returns CDR1 SGHRS and CDR2 YFSETQ. This CDR3 contains 15 residues. CDR3 amino acids: CASSLRLAGTDTQYF. DNA of the CDR3: TGCGCCAGCAGCCTACGACTAGCTGGCACAGATACGCAGTATTTT.